This T cell receptor (beta chain) comes out of a study of T cells after yellow fever vaccination. Study-wide findings and caveats: Most primary-vaccination clones recurred post-booster (approximately 96% CD4, roughly 87% CD8).

TCRdb redid the calling of the 5' RACE reads with MiXCR, one entry per CDR3 protein. The table has around 530,000 distinct CDR3 sequences, roughly 17% seen once. Details on this clonotype: Its matching antigen is unknown.

Trimming took 9 bases from V and 1 from J, leaving 8 bases between them. Germline V gene sequence: CDR1 KGHDR, CDR2 SFDVKD. The CDR3 loop spans 13 amino acids. J is TRBJ2-2 and V is TRBV24-1; D may be TRBD2 (5 bases). This TCR came from a man younger than 30 who received the YFV17D yellow fever vaccine. The input for sequencing was PBMCs, taken about 5 days after the first yellow fever vaccination. CDR3 residues: CATYSENTGELFF. The CDR3 region has the DNA TGTGCCACCTATAGCGAGAACACCGGGGAGCTGTTTTTT.